This T cell receptor (beta chain) was documented in a study of identical twins (dated by TCRdb to about 2016). Background on the whole study: To test whether fetal clonotypes persist, the study used deep sequencing on TCR alpha and beta repertoires from monozygotic twins, unrelated adults of various ages, and cord blood. Replicate twin experiments were performed at different times using different library preparation protocols to rule out contamination.

Findings and caveats that apply to the study as a whole: Fewer insertions were carried by abundant cord blood beta clonotypes; a weaker similar trend was observed in young adult naive repertoires, while no such trend was observed in memory repertoires. Conclusions relied on cross-sectional statistical analysis, since the same donors could not be followed over many years. Invariant T cells such as MAIT and iNKT could partly confound zero-insertion analyses, though diverse VJ usage argued against this for most clonotypes. Compared with coincidental sharing between unrelated individuals, out-of-frame TCR alpha sequences shared between twins had an excess of sequences with low generation probability. In monozygotic twins, recombination models systematically underestimated out-of-frame TCR alpha sharing, but the models matched the sharing seen between unrelated individuals. The excess sharing between twins in beta out-of-frame sequences was weaker because fewer shared sequences reduced the signal-to-noise ratio.

Spanning cysteine to phenylalanine, the CDR3 consists of 14 amino acids. The retained sequence is limited to the CDR3, 42 bases, with the frame set at the first base. Ends trimmed: V by 5 bases, J by 3 bases; bases unmatched to a gene: 1. All donors were healthy Caucasians. Three pairs of female monozygotic twins, all aged 18 to 29 years, made up the twin cohort. CD4+ and CD8+ T cell populations were isolated with positive isolation kits from Invitrogen. There are a few counts of this clonotype. What this receptor recognizes is not known. Per-base qualities were not stored, and no clone one base away is much larger. Preparation of the library involved 5' RACE. These reads were obtained on an Illumina HiSeq 2000. Template switching introduced a universal primer binding site; the final cDNA contained a unique molecular identifier, enabling accurate counting of TCR cDNA molecules. Specific primers in the conserved constant-segment region were used to synthesize first-strand cDNA for TCR alpha and beta chains. To control for contamination, each cDNA library was double barcoded with a SMART-Mk sample barcode plus Illumina barcodes. Two successive PCR steps introduced TruSeq adapter sequences along with Illumina sample barcodes. TCR alpha and beta cDNA libraries were sequenced on the Illumina HiSeq platform with custom primers. Per the source publication's procedure: Raw reads were processed with MiGEC to extract unique molecular identifiers, and MiXCR was used to determine CDR3 positions. Recombination models were inferred per individual with the repgenHMM and IGoR tools using an EM algorithm. The analysis of shared clonotypes was done with the tcR package in R, with sharing normalized by the product of cloneset sizes. To study raw recombination without the effects of thymic and clonal selection, out-of-frame nonproductive sequences were analyzed. The raw public reads went through TCRdb reprocessing: fastp at Q25, MiXCR clone calling, in-frame beta chains kept. Each record represents a unique CDR3 protein, reported with the most common genes and DNA among its rows. The V and J calls and clone size come from TCRdb's table, not from the authors' own analysis. This sample comprises under 300,000 distinct CDR3 sequences, approximately 8.6% of them detected only once. The ten largest make up 2.5% to 3.5% of the sample.

This sample was shared with a second study, whose subject was yellow fever vaccine responses in identical twins. In that second paper, the authors write: According to the authors, the vaccine-induced T cell response in identical twins seemed to be partly convergent and partly specific to each individual. In the study, vaccine-responding T cell clones were precisely tracked in identical twins.

Sequencing input: CD8+ T cells sorted from blood. The V gene is TRBV12-3 or TRBV12-4 and the J gene is TRBJ2-1; the junction holds 10 bases that match TRBD2. This clonotype originated in a young woman in good health. The CDR3 amino acid sequence is: CASSPSGSYNEQFF. The DNA sequence is TGTGCCAGCAGTCCTAGCGGGAGCTACAATGAGCAGTTCTTC.